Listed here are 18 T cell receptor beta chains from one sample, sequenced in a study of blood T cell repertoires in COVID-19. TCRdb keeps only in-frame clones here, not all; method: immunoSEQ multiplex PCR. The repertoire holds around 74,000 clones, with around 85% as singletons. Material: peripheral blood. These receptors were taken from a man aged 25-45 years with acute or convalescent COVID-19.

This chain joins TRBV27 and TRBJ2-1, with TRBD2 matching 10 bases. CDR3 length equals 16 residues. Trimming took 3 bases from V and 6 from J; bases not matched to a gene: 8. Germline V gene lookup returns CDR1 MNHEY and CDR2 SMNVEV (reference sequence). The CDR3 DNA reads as TGTGCCAGCAGTTTCCTCACTAGCGGGATGGGCAATGAGCAGTTCTTC. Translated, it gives CASSFLTSGMGNEQFF.

The CDR3 region has the DNA TGTGCCAGCAGTGACTCATTAGCGGGAGATCACAATGAGCAGTTCTTC. This encodes CASSDSLAGDHNEQFF. The gene calls are TRBV6-4 and TRBJ2-1; 9 bases align to TRBD2. Per germline, CDR1 MRHNA and CDR2 SNTAGT. CDR3 size: 16 residues. J gave up 5 bases and V 0 bases, and 5 bases lay outside the gene matches.

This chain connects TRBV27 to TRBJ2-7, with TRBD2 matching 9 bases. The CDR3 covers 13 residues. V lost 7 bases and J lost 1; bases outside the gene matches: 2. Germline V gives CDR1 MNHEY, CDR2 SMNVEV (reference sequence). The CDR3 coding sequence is TGTGCCAGCACCCTAGCGGGATCCTACGAGCAGTACTTC. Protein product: CASTLAGSYEQYF.

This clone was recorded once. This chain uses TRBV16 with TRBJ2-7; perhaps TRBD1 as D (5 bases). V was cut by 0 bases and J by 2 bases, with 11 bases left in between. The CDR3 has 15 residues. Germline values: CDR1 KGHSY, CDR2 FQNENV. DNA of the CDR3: TGTGCCAGCAGCCAATCGGGGCGGCTGGCCTACGAGCAGTACTTC. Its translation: CASSQSGRLAYEQYF.

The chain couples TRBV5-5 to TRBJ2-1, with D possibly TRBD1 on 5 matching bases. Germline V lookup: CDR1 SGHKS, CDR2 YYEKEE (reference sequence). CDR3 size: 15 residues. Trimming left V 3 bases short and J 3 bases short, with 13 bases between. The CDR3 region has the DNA TGTGCCAGCAGCTCGAAGGGGCCCCACTACAATGAGCAGTTCTTC. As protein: CASSSKGPHYNEQFF.

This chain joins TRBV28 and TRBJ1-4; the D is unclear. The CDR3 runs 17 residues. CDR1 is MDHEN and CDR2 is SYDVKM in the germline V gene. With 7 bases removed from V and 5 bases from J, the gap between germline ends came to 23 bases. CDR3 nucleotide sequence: TGTGCCAGCAACCACCCAGCAAGGCGGAAAACGAATGAAAAACTGTTTTTT. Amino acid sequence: CASNHPARRKTNEKLFF.

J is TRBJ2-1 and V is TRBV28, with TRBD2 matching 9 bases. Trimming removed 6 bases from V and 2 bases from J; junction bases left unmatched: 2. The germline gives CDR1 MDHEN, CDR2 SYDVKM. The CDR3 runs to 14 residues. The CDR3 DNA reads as TGTGCCAGCAGCGGGACTAGCCCCTACAATGAGCAGTTCTTC. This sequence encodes CASSGTSPYNEQFF.

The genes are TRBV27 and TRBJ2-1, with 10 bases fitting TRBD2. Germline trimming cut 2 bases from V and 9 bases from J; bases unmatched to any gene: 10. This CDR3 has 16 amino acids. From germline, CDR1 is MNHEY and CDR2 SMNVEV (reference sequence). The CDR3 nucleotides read TGTGCCAGCAGTTTAAATCCCCTAGCGGGAGTGTTTGAGCAGTTCTTC. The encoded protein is CASSLNPLAGVFEQFF.

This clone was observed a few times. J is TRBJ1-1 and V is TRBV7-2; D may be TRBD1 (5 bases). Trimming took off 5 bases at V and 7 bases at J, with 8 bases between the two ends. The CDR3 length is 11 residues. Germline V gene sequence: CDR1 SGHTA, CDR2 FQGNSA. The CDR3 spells CASSLQVEAFF. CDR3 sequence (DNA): TGTGCCAGCAGCCTACAGGTTGAAGCTTTCTTT.

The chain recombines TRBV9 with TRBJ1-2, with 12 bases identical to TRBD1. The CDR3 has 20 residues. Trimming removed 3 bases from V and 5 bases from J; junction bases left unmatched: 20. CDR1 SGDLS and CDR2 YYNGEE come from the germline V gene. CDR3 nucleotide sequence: TGTGCCAGCAGCGGGGGACAGGGGGCGGCCCTTAGCAGGGCCTCTTATGGCTACACCTTC. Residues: CASSGGQGAALSRASYGYTF. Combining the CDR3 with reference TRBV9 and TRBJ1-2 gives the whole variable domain DSGVTQTPKHLITATGQRVTLRCSPRSGDLSVYWYQQSLDQGLQFLIQYYNGEERAKGNILERFSAQQFPDLHSELNLSSLELGDSALYFCASSGGQGAALSRASYGYTFGSGTRLTVV.

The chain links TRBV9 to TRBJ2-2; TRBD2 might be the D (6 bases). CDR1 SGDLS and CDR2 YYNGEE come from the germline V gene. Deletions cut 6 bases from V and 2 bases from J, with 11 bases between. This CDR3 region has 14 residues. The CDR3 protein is CASNRGTNTGELFF. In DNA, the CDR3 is TGTGCCAGCAATCGGGGGACCAACACCGGGGAGCTGTTTTTT.

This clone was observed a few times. The CDR3 reads CASSFKREPYNEQFF. In DNA form, the CDR3 reads TGTGCCAGCAGTTTTAAGCGGGAGCCGTACAATGAGCAGTTCTTC. The V gene is TRBV6-5, the J gene TRBJ2-1, with TRBD2 identical over 8 bases. Germline CDR1 is MNHEY and CDR2 is SVGAGI. V trimming: 4 bases; J trimming: 4 bases; junction bases outside the gene matches: 6. The CDR3 spans 15 residues.

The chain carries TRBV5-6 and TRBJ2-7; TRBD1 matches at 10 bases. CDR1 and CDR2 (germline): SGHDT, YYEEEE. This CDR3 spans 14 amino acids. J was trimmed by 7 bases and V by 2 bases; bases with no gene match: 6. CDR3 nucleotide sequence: TGTGCCAGCAGCTTTATGACAGGGGGCAGGGAGCAGTACTTC. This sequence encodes CASSFMTGGREQYF.

The CDR3 sequence: CASSPTTGTPGNTIYF. The CDR3 nucleotides read TGTGCCAGCAGCCCAACTACAGGGACGCCTGGAAACACCATATATTTT. The chain couples TRBV7-8 to TRBJ1-3, with a tentative D call TRBD1 (6 bases). This CDR3 contains 16 residues. V was clipped by 5 bases and J by 2 bases, with 16 bases between them. Germline CDR1 SGHVS, CDR2 FQNEAQ.

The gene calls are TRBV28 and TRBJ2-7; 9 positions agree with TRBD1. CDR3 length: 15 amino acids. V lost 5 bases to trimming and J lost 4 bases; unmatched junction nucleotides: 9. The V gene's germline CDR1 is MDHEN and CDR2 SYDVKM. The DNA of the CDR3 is TGTGCCAGCAGTCACACCGGGACAGGGCAATACGAGCAGTACTTC. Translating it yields CASSHTGTGQYEQYF. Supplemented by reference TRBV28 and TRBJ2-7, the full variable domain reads DVKVTQSSRYLVKRTGEKVFLECVQDMDHENMFWYRQDPGLGLRLIYFSYDVKMKEKGDIPEGYSVSREKKERFSLILESASTNQTSMYLCASSHTGTGQYEQYFGPGTRLTVT.

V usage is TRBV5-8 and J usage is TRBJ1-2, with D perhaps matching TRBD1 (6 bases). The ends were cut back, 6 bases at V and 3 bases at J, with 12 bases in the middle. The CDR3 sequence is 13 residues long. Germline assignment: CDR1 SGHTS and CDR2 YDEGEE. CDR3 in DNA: TGTGCCAGCACCCACGACAGGCACTATGGCTACACCTTC. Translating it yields CASTHDRHYGYTF.

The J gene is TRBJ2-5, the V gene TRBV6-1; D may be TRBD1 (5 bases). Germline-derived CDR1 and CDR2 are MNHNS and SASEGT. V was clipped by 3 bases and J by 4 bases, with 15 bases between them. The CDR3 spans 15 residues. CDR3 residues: CASSDPGPRGETQYF. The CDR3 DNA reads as TGTGCCAGCAGTGACCCAGGGCCGCGTGGAGAGACCCAGTACTTC.

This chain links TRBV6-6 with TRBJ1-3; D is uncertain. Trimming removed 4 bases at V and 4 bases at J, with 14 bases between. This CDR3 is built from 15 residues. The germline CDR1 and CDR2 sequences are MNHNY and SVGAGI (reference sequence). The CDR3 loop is CASSSQRNQGNTIYF. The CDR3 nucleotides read TGTGCCAGCAGTTCCCAGCGGAACCAGGGAAACACCATATATTTT.